This T cell receptor beta chain was observed in a study of T-cell reconstitution after alpha-beta-depleted transplantation in children. Trimming took off 5 bases at V and 5 bases at J, with 13 bases between the two ends. CDR1 and CDR2 from the germline V gene are KGHSH and LQKENI. The CDR3 runs 13 residues. The TCRbeta library was prepared with unique molecular identifiers. TCRdb redid the calling of the PCR reads with MiXCR, one entry per CDR3 protein. The table shows around 600,000 distinct CDR3 sequences, with 10% occurring only once. The sequenced sample was PBMCs from the stem cell graft donor, obtained from the stem cell graft. This chain joins TRBV18 and TRBJ2-7, with TRBD1 as a possible D gene (5 bases). This TCR was sampled from a human donor who donated a stem cell graft to a child with acute myeloid leukemia. The DNA for the CDR3 is TGTGCCAGCTCATTCAGGGTTAACGACGAGCAGTACTTC. Its translation: CASSFRVNDEQYF.